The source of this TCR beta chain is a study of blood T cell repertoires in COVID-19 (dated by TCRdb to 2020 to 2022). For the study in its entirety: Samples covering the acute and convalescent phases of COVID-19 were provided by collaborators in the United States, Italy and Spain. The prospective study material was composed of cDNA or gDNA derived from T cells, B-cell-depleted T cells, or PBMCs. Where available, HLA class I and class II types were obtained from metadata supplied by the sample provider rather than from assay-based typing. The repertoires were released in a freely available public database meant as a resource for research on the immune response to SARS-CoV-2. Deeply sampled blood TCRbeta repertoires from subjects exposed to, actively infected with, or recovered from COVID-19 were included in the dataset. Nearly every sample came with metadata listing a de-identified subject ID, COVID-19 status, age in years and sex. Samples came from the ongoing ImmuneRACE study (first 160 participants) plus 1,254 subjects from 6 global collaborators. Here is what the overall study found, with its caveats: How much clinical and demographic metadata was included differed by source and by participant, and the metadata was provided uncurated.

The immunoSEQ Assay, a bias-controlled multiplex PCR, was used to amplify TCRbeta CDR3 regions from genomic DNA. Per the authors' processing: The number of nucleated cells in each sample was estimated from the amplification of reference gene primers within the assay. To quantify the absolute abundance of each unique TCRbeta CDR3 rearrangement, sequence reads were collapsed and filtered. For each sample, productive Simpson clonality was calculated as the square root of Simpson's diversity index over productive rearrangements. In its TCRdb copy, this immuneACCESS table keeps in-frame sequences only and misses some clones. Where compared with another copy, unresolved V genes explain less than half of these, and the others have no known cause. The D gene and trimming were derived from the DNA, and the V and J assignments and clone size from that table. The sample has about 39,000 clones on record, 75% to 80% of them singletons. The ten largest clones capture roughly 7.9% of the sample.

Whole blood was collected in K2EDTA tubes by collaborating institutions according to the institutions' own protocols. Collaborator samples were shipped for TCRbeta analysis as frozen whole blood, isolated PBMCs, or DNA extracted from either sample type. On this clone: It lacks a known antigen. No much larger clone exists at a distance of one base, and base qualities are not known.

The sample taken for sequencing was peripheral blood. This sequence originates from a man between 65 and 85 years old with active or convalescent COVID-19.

The nucleotides read TGTGCCAGCAGCACGCAACAGGGAGCCTCCTACGAGCAGTACTTC. Translated, this gives CASSTQQGASYEQYF. In this chain, TRBV7-9 is recombined with TRBJ2-7, with a weak D call of TRBD1 (6 bases match). Per the germline V gene (reference sequence), SEHNR is the CDR1 and FQNEAQ is the CDR2. From the cysteine up to the phenylalanine, the CDR3 has a length of 15 residues. Of the read, only the CDR3 DNA is kept; its 45 bases are in frame from base 1. Trimming takes 5 bases from V and 0 bases from J, and the germline ends sit 14 bases apart.